This T cell receptor (beta chain) was sequenced in a study of cytomegalovirus exposure and HLA in healthy donors. Study-wide points: As was reported, the HLA-A and HLA-B alleles of most subjects were accurately predicted from TCR beta sequences.

PCR amplification relied on 60 Vbeta primers (plus 13 Jbeta primers). Profiling relied on immunoSEQ multiplex PCR, and the TCRdb table lists in-frame clones only, not all of them. Among some 180,000 clones, roughly 72% were seen once, and the ten largest hold less than 2%. This clone came up a few times. No antigen is known for it. V was cut by 4 bases and J by 5 bases, with 13 bases left in between. The CDR3 has 13 amino acids. Per germline, CDR1 SGDLS and CDR2 YYNGEE. The rearrangement uses TRBV9 and TRBJ2-7; maybe TRBD2 (5 bases). The TCR comes from a man between 25 and 39 years old in good health and CMV-seronegative. Sequenced: PBMCs. The CDR3 nucleotides read TGTGCCAGCAGCCCCACCGAGGGTGACGAGCAGTACTTC. It encodes CASSPTEGDEQYF.